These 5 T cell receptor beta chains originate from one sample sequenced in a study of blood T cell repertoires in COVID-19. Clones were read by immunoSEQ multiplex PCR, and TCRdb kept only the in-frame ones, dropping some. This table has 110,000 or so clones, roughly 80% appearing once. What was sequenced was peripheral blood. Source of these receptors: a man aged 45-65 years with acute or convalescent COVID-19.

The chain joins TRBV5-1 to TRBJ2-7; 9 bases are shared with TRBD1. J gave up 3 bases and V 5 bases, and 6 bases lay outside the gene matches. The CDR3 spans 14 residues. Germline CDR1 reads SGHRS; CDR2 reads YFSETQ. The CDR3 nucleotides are TGCGCCAGCAGATCCGGGACAGGGTACTACGAGCAGTACTTC. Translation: CASRSGTGYYEQYF.

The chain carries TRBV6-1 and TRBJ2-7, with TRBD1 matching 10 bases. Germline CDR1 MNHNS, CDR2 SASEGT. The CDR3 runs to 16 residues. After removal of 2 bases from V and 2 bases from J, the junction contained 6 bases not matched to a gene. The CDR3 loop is CASSEFGTGAPYEQYF. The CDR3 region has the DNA TGTGCCAGCAGTGAATTCGGGACAGGGGCCCCCTACGAGCAGTACTTC.

This CDR3 is CASSLSNQANSPLHF. CDR3 coding DNA: TGCGCCAGCAGCCTTAGCAACCAAGCTAATTCACCCCTCCACTTT. The genes are TRBV4-1 and TRBJ1-6; D gene unclear. CDR3 length: 15 residues. V lost 4 bases to trimming and J lost 6 bases, with 13 bases between them. CDR1 and CDR2 from the germline V gene are MGHRA and YSYEKL.

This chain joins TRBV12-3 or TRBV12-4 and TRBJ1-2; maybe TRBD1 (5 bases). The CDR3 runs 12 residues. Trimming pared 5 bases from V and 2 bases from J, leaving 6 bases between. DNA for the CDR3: TGTGCCAGCAGTGGGGGGAACTATGGCTACACCTTC. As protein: CASSGGNYGYTF.

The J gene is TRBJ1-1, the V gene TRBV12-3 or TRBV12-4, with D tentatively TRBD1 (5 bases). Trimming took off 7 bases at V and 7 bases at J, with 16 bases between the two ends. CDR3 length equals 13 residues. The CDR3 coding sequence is TGTGCCAGCATTGAACAGGAAATCGGTGAAGCTTTCTTT. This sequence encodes CASIEQEIGEAFF.